The 26 T cell receptor beta chains given below trace back to one sample, sequenced in a study of T cell responses to AZD1222 COVID-19 vaccine. Some clones are missing from TCRdb's copy, which holds only in-frame ones; the method was immunoSEQ multiplex PCR. The sample carries approximately 120,000 clones, around 90% recorded once. The material was peripheral blood, obtained on day 0 of AZD1222 vaccination. Receptor source: an adult in good health.

The rearrangement links TRBV5-6 to TRBJ1-2; D call uncertain. CDR1 is SGHDT, CDR2 YYEEEE, per germline. The CDR3 sequence is 13 residues long. Trimming took 4 bases from V and 5 from J, leaving 12 bases between them. In DNA form, the CDR3 reads TGTGCCAGCAGCCCTCGCCGGGTTTATGGCTACACCTTC. The encoded protein is CASSPRRVYGYTF.

The CDR3 protein is CASSLITAAEGYTF. The CDR3, as DNA: TGCGCCAGCAGCTTGATTACGGCAGCGGAAGGCTACACCTTC. The chain recombines TRBV5-1 with TRBJ1-2; D is uncertain. CDR1 is SGHRS, CDR2 YFSETQ, per germline. With 1 base removed from V and 8 bases from J, the gap between germline ends came to 15 bases. This CDR3 region has 14 residues. The full variable domain, its missing parts supplied by reference TRBV5-1 and TRBJ1-2, is KAGVTQTPRYLIKTRGQQVTLSCSPISGHRSVSWYQQTPGQGLQFLFEYFSETQRNKGNFPGRFSGRQFSNSRSEMNVSTLELGDSALYLCASSLITAAEGYTFGSGTRLTVV.

CDR3 sequence (DNA): TGCAGCGTTGAACAGAGCACAGATACGCAGTATTTT. It encodes CSVEQSTDTQYF. The V call is TRBV29-1, the J call TRBJ2-3; no firm D call. The V and J ends lost 2 bases and 0 bases respectively, with 3 bases between them. The CDR3 consists of 12 residues. Germline V lookup: CDR1 SQVTM, CDR2 ANQGSEA.

This sequence joins TRBV11-2 and TRBJ2-5, with TRBD2 identical over 7 bases. Looked up from germline, CDR1 is SGHAT and CDR2 is FQNNGV. The V gene end was trimmed by 4 bases and the J gene end by 1 base; junction bases not matched to a gene: 9. The CDR3 totals 16 residues. CDR3 sequence reads: CASSSLGSSGQETQYF. DNA of the CDR3: TGTGCCAGCAGCTCACTCGGCTCTAGCGGCCAAGAGACCCAGTACTTC.

This clone appeared a few times. V gene TRBV21-1 combines with J gene TRBJ1-1; no check of the table's D call, TRBD1, against the DNA was made. TRBV21-1 is a listed pseudogene. The CDR3 is made up of 18 amino acids. CDR3 residues: CASSQLNGRYDMNTEAFF. The CDR3 DNA reads TGTGCCAGCAGCCAACTCAATGGCAGATACGACATGAACACTGAAGCTTTCTTT.

This clone has only one observation. The V and J genes are TRBV11-3 and TRBJ2-1; tentative D call: TRBD2 (7 bases). This CDR3 contains 16 residues. Germline assignment: CDR1 SGHNT and CDR2 YENEEA. V was pared by 5 bases and J by 5 bases, with 19 bases between. CDR3 amino acids: CASSPLRGGGNNEQFF. The CDR3, as DNA: TGTGCCAGCAGCCCACTGAGAGGGGGGGGGAACAATGAGCAGTTCTTC.

This clone has a single count. V gene TRBV2 combines with J gene TRBJ2-7; 11 bases match TRBD2. This CDR3 is 14 amino acids long. The V and J ends lost 7 bases and 2 bases, in that order; junction bases with no gene match: 4. Germline values: CDR1 SNHLY, CDR2 FYNNEI. The CDR3 nucleotides are TGTGCCAGCACATCGACTAGCGGGACCTACGAGCAGTACTTC. It encodes CASTSTSGTYEQYF.

The rearrangement joins TRBV5-1 to TRBJ2-1; D is undetermined. CDR3 length equals 12 residues. Germline V CDR1 and CDR2: SGHRS, YFSETQ. Trimming removed 0 bases at V and 8 bases at J, with 6 bases between. CDR3 nucleotide sequence: TGCGCCAGCAGCTTGGTTTACGATGAGCAGTTCTTC. Protein sequence: CASSLVYDEQFF.

This clone was detected once. CDR3 amino acids: CAWLRGAGNTIYF. The CDR3 nucleotides are TGTGCCTGGCTTAGGGGGGCTGGAAACACCATATATTTT. The V call is TRBV30, the J call TRBJ1-3; the D gene is possibly TRBD1 (6 bases). V gave up 5 bases and J gave up 2 bases, with 10 bases separating them. The CDR3 is made up of 13 amino acids. The germline V gene encodes CDR1 GTSNPN and CDR2 SVGIG (reference sequence). Full variable domain (remainder filled in from reference TRBV30 and TRBJ1-3): SQTIHQWPATLVQPVGSPLSLECTVEGTSNPNLYWYRQAAGRGLQLLFYSVGIGQISSEVPQNLSASRPQDRQFILSSKKLLLSDSGFYLCAWLRGAGNTIYFGEGSWLTVV.

The chain recombines TRBV10-2 with TRBJ2-3; possibly TRBD2 for D (5 bases). From germline, CDR1 is WSHSY and CDR2 SAAADI. The CDR3 spans 14 residues. Trimming shortened V by 7 bases and J by 4 bases, and 15 bases separated the two germline ends. In DNA, the CDR3 is TGCGCCAGCAACCGGGATCGAGCCTCAGATACGCAGTATTTT. It translates to CASNRDRASDTQYF.

The rearrangement links TRBV28 to TRBJ2-7; 12 bases map to TRBD1. The length of the CDR3 is 15 residues. CDR1 MDHEN and CDR2 SYDVKM come from the germline V gene. V was clipped by 9 bases and J by 5 bases; unmatched bases: 11. The CDR3 DNA reads TGTGCCAGTCTTCCACCGGGACAGGGGGCTAACGAGCAGTACTTC. Protein product: CASLPPGQGANEQYF.

V is TRBV4-3 and J is TRBJ1-4, with D possibly TRBD1 on 6 matching bases. Trimming took 1 base from V and 4 from J, leaving 13 bases between them. Germline V lookup: CDR1 LGHNA, CDR2 YSLEER. This CDR3 comprises 16 residues. This chain's CDR3 is CASSQGGGRGNEKLFF. The CDR3 DNA is TGCGCCAGCAGCCAAGGAGGGGGGCGGGGTAATGAAAAACTGTTTTTT.

This chain uses TRBV3-1 (or the pseudogene TRBV3-2) with TRBJ2-3; tentative D call: TRBD2 (5 bases). The CDR3 has 16 amino acids. V lost 2 bases to trimming and J lost 2 bases, with 14 bases between them. The germline V gene has CDR1 LGHDT and CDR2 YNNKEL (reference sequence). The CDR3 region has the DNA TGTGCCAGCAGCCAAAGGTACCGGGATCCCACAGATACGCAGTATTTT. This sequence encodes CASSQRYRDPTDTQYF.

The chain uses TRBV19 and TRBJ1-5; D unresolved. Trimming took off 4 bases at V and 3 bases at J, with 1 base between the two ends. This CDR3 spans 11 amino acids. CDR1 is LNHDA, CDR2 SQIVND, per germline (reference sequence). CDR3 nucleotide sequence: TGTGCCAGTAGTAACAATCAGCCCCAGCATTTT. Translation: CASSNNQPQHF. The full variable domain, with the rest looked up from reference TRBV19 and TRBJ1-5, is DGGITQSPKYLFRKEGQNVTLSCEQNLNHDAMYWYRQDPGQGLRLIYYSQIVNDFQKGDIAEGYSVSREKKESFPLTVTSAQKNPTAFYLCASSNNQPQHFGDGTRLSIL.

The chain carries TRBV5-1 and TRBJ1-1; 8 positions agree with TRBD1. Per germline, CDR1 SGHRS and CDR2 YFSETQ. The CDR3 extends over 13 amino acids. Trimming took 4 bases from V and 8 from J; bases not matched to a gene: 7. Written as DNA, the CDR3 is TGCGCCAGCAGCCTAGGGACAGGCCTGGAAGCTTTCTTT. As protein: CASSLGTGLEAFF.

The V gene is TRBV3-1 (or the pseudogene TRBV3-2), the J gene TRBJ2-2; 8 nucleotides line up with TRBD2. V dropped 1 base and J dropped 2; count of bases not matched to a gene: 3. The CDR3 sequence is 16 residues long. Germline lookup yields CDR1 LGHDT and CDR2 YNNKEL (reference sequence). In DNA form, the CDR3 reads TGTGCCAGCAGCCAAGGGCTAGCGGGCAACACCGGGGAGCTGTTTTTT. Amino acid sequence: CASSQGLAGNTGELFF.

The CDR3 nucleotides read TGTGCCAGCAGCCCCGGGACTTACTCCTACAATGAGCAGTTCTTC. Translating gives CASSPGTYSYNEQFF. The rearrangement links TRBV7-2 to TRBJ2-1, with D perhaps matching TRBD2 (6 bases). Germline V CDR1 and CDR2: SGHTA, FQGNSA. This CDR3 spans 15 amino acids. V lost 5 bases and J lost 0, with 11 bases in between.

The chain's CDR3 is CASSLRTSVDEQYF. The CDR3 nucleotides are TGTGCCAGCAGTTTAAGAACTAGTGTGGACGAGCAGTACTTC. The V gene is TRBV27, the J gene TRBJ2-7; tentative D call: TRBD2 (5 bases). The CDR3 loop spans 14 amino acids. Germline loops: CDR1 MNHEY, CDR2 SMNVEV (reference sequence). Trimming left V 2 bases short and J 5 bases short, with 13 bases between.

The J gene is TRBJ2-2, the V gene TRBV7-8; D is undetermined. The CDR3 consists of 14 residues. Looked up from germline, CDR1 is SGHVS and CDR2 is FQNEAQ. The V and J ends lost 3 bases and 2 bases respectively, with 7 bases between them. The CDR3 DNA sequence: TGTGCCAGCAGCTTCCAGCCTAACACCGGGGAGCTGTTTTTT. It is translated as CASSFQPNTGELFF.

V usage is TRBV6-1 and J usage is TRBJ2-5; TRBD2 is a possible D gene (6 bases). V lost 3 bases, J lost 5 bases, and 7 bases lay in between. The CDR3 extends over 12 amino acids. CDR1 is MNHNS, CDR2 SASEGT, per germline. CDR3: CASSDRGETQYF. The CDR3 DNA reads as TGTGCCAGCAGTGATCGGGGGGAGACCCAGTACTTC.

The chain couples TRBV10-2 to TRBJ2-5; D not certain. V was shortened by 4 bases and J by 5 bases, with 17 bases between the two germline ends. This CDR3 is built from 15 residues. Germline V gene lookup returns CDR1 WSHSY and CDR2 SAAADI. The CDR3 DNA follows: TGCGCCAGCAGTGTTGACCCCCCGACCAGGGAGACCCAGTACTTC. The encoded protein is CASSVDPPTRETQYF.

The chain joins TRBV19 to TRBJ2-6, with D possibly being TRBD1 or TRBD2 (5 bases each). The CDR3 is 16 amino acids. In germline, CDR1 is LNHDA, CDR2 SQIVND (reference sequence). Trimming pared 4 bases from V and 0 bases from J, leaving 10 bases between. CDR3 loop: CASSTLGDSGANVLTF. The CDR3 region has the DNA TGTGCCAGTAGTACCCTGGGGGACTCTGGGGCCAACGTCCTGACTTTC.

This chain links TRBV7-2 with TRBJ2-7; TRBD2 matches 7 bases. Germline V CDR1 and CDR2: SGHTA, FQGNSA. This CDR3 spans 13 amino acids. The junction had 7 bases not matched to a gene; V was cut back by 5 bases and J by 6 bases. CDR3 DNA: TGTGCCAGCAGCAAATTGAGGGAGGGCGAGCAGTACTTC. Translated, it gives CASSKLREGEQYF.

This clone came up once. This chain joins TRBV10-2 and TRBJ2-2; 8 nucleotides line up with TRBD2. V lost 3 bases, J lost 7 bases, and 7 bases stayed unmatched. Germline CDR1 reads WSHSY; CDR2 reads SAAADI. This CDR3 contains 15 residues. CDR3 region: CASSEPGLGFGELFF. CDR3 bases: TGCGCCAGCAGTGAACCGGGACTAGGGTTCGGGGAGCTGTTTTTT.

The chain recombines TRBV9 with TRBJ2-1, with 7 positions matching TRBD2. The ends lost 4 bases at V and 6 bases at J; junction bases unmatched: 4. Germline loops: CDR1 SGDLS, CDR2 YYNGEE. This CDR3 has 13 residues. The CDR3 protein is CASSTSGINEQFF. CDR3 in DNA: TGTGCCAGCAGCACCAGCGGGATCAATGAGCAGTTCTTC.

This clone came up once. The J gene is TRBJ2-1, the V gene TRBV7-9, with 10 bases identical to TRBD2. In germline, CDR1 is SEHNR, CDR2 FQNEAQ (reference sequence). V lost 1 base and J lost 8; bases outside the gene matches: 8. The CDR3 covers 16 residues. CDR3 nucleotide sequence: TGTGCCAGCAGCTTAGGGAAACTAGCGGGACGGGATGAGCAGTTCTTC. Protein product: CASSLGKLAGRDEQFF.